The entry that follows covers one T cell receptor beta chain sequence. The data were taken from a study of T cell changes during pregnancy in multiple sclerosis. The assay was immunoSEQ multiplex PCR, and TCRdb's table has in-frame clones only and misses some. The sample carries about 73,000 clones, roughly 90% recorded once. Per germline, CDR1 MNHEY and CDR2 SMNVEV (reference sequence). The CDR3 is 17 amino acids. Trimming shortened V by 6 bases and J by 4 bases, and 21 bases separated the two germline ends. The receptor comes from a female donor in good health, enrolled as a control in a pregnancy study. Sample: peripheral blood, taken after pregnancy. The chain couples TRBV27 to TRBJ1-4, with TRBD1 as a possible D gene (5 bases). This CDR3 is CASRRAGRTWINEKLFF. CDR3 DNA sequence: TGTGCCAGCAGGCGAGCAGGGCGCACCTGGATTAATGAAAAACTGTTTTTT. Using reference TRBV27 and TRBJ1-4 for the parts outside the CDR3, the full variable domain is EAQVTQNPRYLITVTGKKLTVTCSQNMNHEYMSWYRQDPGLGLRQIYYSMNVEVTDKGDVPEGYKVSRKEKRNFPLILESPSPNQTSLYFCASRRAGRTWINEKLFFGSGTQLSVL.